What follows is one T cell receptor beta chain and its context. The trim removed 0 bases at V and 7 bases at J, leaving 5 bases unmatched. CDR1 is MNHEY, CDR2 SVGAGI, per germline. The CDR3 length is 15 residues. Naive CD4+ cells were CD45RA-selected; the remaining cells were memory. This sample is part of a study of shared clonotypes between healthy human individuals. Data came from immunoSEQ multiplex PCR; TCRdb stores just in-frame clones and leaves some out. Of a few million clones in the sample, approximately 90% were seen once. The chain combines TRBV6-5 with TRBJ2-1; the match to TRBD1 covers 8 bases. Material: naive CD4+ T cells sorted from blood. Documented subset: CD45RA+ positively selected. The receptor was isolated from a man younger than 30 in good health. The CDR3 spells CASSYSLDRANEQFF. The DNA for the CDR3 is TGTGCCAGCAGTTACTCGTTGGACAGGGCGAATGAGCAGTTCTTC.